This record looks at one T cell receptor beta chain sequence and its context. The CDR3 loop spans 14 amino acids. V was shortened by 1 base and J by 5 bases, with 11 bases between the two germline ends. Germline loops: CDR1 SGHTA, CDR2 FQGNSA. This sample stems from a study of control samples from healthy donors and cancer patients. This table comes from immunoSEQ multiplex PCR, and its TCRdb copy is limited to in-frame clones, with some not included. This table has fewer than 100,000 clones, around 82% appearing once. Sequenced input: blood. The TCR originated in a man aged 55 to 70 in good health. The rearrangement joins TRBV7-2 to TRBJ2-5, with a tentative D call TRBD2 (5 bases). CDR3 in amino acids: CASSLGFSGETQYF. In nucleotides, the CDR3 is TGTGCCAGCAGCTTAGGCTTTTCGGGGGAGACCCAGTACTTC.